This T cell receptor beta chain is drawn from a study of T cell responses to AZD1222 COVID-19 vaccine. Study-wide points: Clonal diversity was possibly underestimated, and white British individuals and females predominated among donors. Spike-wide coverage was observed for vaccine-associated CD4 TCRs, with dominant responses at 160-218 and 743-854.

Generated by immunoSEQ multiplex PCR, the TCRdb table keeps only in-frame clones and is missing some. The sample records fewer than 110,000 clones, around 87% being singletons. In the case of this clone: The antigen is unknown.

V was shortened by 5 bases and J by 0 bases, with 14 bases between the two germline ends. There are 15 residues in the CDR3. Germline V gives CDR1 DFQATT, CDR2 SNEGSKA (reference sequence). V is TRBV20-1 and J is TRBJ1-5; D gene uncertain. Material: peripheral blood, obtained 28 days after the second AZD1222 dose. This TCR came from an adult who received the AZD1222 COVID-19 vaccine. The CDR3 protein is CSAGEGRSSNQPQHF. The CDR3 region has the DNA TGCAGTGCTGGTGAAGGGCGCAGTAGCAATCAGCCCCAGCATTTT.